The 27 T cell receptor beta chains listed next were all sequenced from one sample in a study of cytomegalovirus exposure and HLA in healthy donors. Vbeta (60) and Jbeta (13) primers were used in the PCR. Profiled with immunoSEQ multiplex PCR; TCRdb holds only in-frame clones, not every one. The data hold 150,000 to 200,000 clones, with 70% observed a single time. The source material was PBMCs. These receptors were taken from a man aged 18 to 30 in good health and CMV-seropositive.

The CDR3 DNA follows: TGTGCCAGCAGTTACCGACCGGGGGACTATGGCTACACCTTC. Protein: CASSYRPGDYGYTF. V and J are TRBV6-5 and TRBJ1-2; a weak D match, TRBD1 (5 bases). V lost 2 bases and J 3 bases, leaving 10 bases between the germline ends. The germline CDR1 and CDR2 sequences are MNHEY and SVGAGI. The CDR3 sequence is 14 residues long.

This clone has only a few counts. CDR3: CASSQEPGVSQPQHF. The CDR3, as DNA: TGTGCCAGCAGCCAAGAACCAGGGGTTAGTCAGCCCCAGCATTTT. The rearrangement joins TRBV4-2 to TRBJ1-5; the D gene is possibly TRBD1 (6 bases). Looked up from germline, CDR1 is LGHNA and CDR2 is YNFKEQ. V was cut by 0 bases and J by 6 bases, with 12 bases left in between. The CDR3 is 15 amino acids.

The rearrangement uses TRBV6-5 and TRBJ2-3; D not resolved. From germline, CDR1 is MNHEY and CDR2 SVGAGI. V was trimmed by 2 bases and J by 2 bases, leaving 11 bases between them. The CDR3 contains 15 residues. The chain's CDR3 is CASSYTARLTDTQYF. The CDR3 coding sequence is TGTGCCAGCAGTTACACTGCTAGGCTCACAGATACGCAGTATTTT.

Details on this clone: Other DNA sequences from this sample encode an identical CDR3 as well. The DNA of the CDR3 is TGCGCCAGCAGTTTAGAAGATACGCAGTATTTT. Amino acids: CASSLEDTQYF. This chain joins TRBV5-1 and TRBJ2-3; D remains ambiguous. CDR3 length: 11 residues. V was clipped by 5 bases and J by 5 bases, with 6 bases between them. CDR1 SGHRS and CDR2 YFSETQ come from the germline V gene.

Details on this clone: Different DNA sequences within this sample yield the same CDR3. This chain connects TRBV7-9 to TRBJ1-1; D is possibly TRBD1 (6 bases). CDR3 length: 14 residues. CDR1 is SEHNR and CDR2 is FQNEAQ in the germline V gene (reference sequence). Trimming took 1 base from V and 4 from J, leaving 10 bases between them. The chain's CDR3 is CASSLGGLSTEAFF. Written as DNA, the CDR3 is TGTGCCAGCAGCTTAGGGGGGCTAAGCACTGAAGCTTTCTTT.

This clone was detected only a few times. The CDR3 nucleotides read TGTGCCAGCAGCGTAGCACAGGGGGGCACCGGGGAGCTGTTTTTT. This gives the protein CASSVAQGGTGELFF. The chain has TRBV9 and TRBJ2-2; 8 bases fit TRBD1. The J segment lost 4 bases and the V segment lost 0 bases, leaving 2 bases of the junction unmatched. CDR1 is SGDLS, CDR2 YYNGEE, per germline. The CDR3 is 15 amino acids.

V and J are TRBV5-6 and TRBJ1-3, with D perhaps matching TRBD1 (5 bases). V dropped 2 bases and J dropped 2 bases, with 11 bases sitting between them. CDR1 SGHDT and CDR2 YYEEEE come from the germline V gene. The CDR3 is 15 amino acids. The CDR3 protein is CASSLLDRAGNTIYF. The CDR3 coding sequence is TGTGCCAGCAGCTTATTAGACAGAGCTGGAAACACCATATATTTT.

The chain has TRBV5-4 and TRBJ1-6, with D hard to call. V lost 3 bases to trimming and J lost 12 bases, with 10 bases between them. CDR3 length equals 12 residues. The germline CDR1 and CDR2 sequences are SGHNT and YYREEE (reference sequence). CDR3 protein: CASSSDRGPLHF. The CDR3 DNA reads TGTGCCAGCAGCTCCGATCGAGGACCCCTCCACTTT.

The V call is TRBV10-3, the J call TRBJ1-2; TRBD1 aligns across 10 bases. J lost 4 bases, V lost 6 bases, and 8 bases had no gene match. This CDR3 has 15 amino acids. In germline, CDR1 is ENHRY, CDR2 SYGVKD. The CDR3 sequence: CAIRDDRGRVYGYTF. The CDR3 DNA reads as TGTGCCATCAGGGATGACAGGGGGCGCGTCTATGGCTACACCTTC.

As regards this clone: Distinct nucleotide sequences in the sample also encode this CDR3. The chain joins TRBV7-3 to TRBJ2-2; 11 bases map to TRBD2. The J segment lost 4 bases and the V segment lost 6 bases, leaving 7 bases of the junction unmatched. Germline assignment: CDR1 SGHTA and CDR2 FQGTGA. The CDR3 contains 16 residues. The CDR3 DNA reads as TGTGCCAGCAGTTTGGGACTAGCGGCGGGCACCGGGGAGCTGTTTTTT. It translates to CASSLGLAAGTGELFF.

The chain couples TRBV28 to TRBJ2-7, with 8 bases lining up with TRBD2. CDR1 and CDR2 (germline): MDHEN, SYDVKM. V lost 3 bases and J lost 3; bases outside the gene matches: 4. This CDR3 has 14 residues. The CDR3 DNA reads as TGTGCCAGCAGTTTCGGGGGGGGATACTACGAGCAGTACGTC. Protein: CASSFGGGYYEQYV.

The chain recombines TRBV2 with TRBJ1-4; tentative D call: TRBD1 (6 bases). CDR3 length equals 13 residues. V was trimmed by 7 bases and J by 7 bases, leaving 13 bases between them. Germline V gene data show CDR1 as SNHLY and CDR2 as FYNNEI. This CDR3 reads CASTRTVTEKLFF. The CDR3 region has the DNA TGTGCCAGCACTCGGACAGTTACTGAAAAACTGTTTTTT.

The chain employs TRBV5-6 and TRBJ2-2; a weak D match, TRBD2 (5 bases). V was cut by 0 bases and J by 4 bases, with 10 bases left in between. The CDR3 sequence is 15 residues long. Germline-derived CDR1 and CDR2 are SGHDT and YYEEEE. CDR3 loop: CASSLGGIGTGELFF. The CDR3 DNA reads TGTGCCAGCAGCTTGGGAGGGATCGGCACCGGGGAGCTGTTTTTT.

This chain connects TRBV7-9 to TRBJ1-1, with a weak D call TRBD1 (5 bases). With 3 bases removed from V and 5 bases from J, the gap between germline ends came to 13 bases. Germline CDR1 reads SEHNR; CDR2 reads FQNEAQ (reference sequence). This CDR3 has 14 residues. CDR3 nucleotides: TGTGCCAGCAGCTTTTTCGGGGGGGATACTGAAGCTTTCTTT. Translating it yields CASSFFGGDTEAFF. The complete variable domain, with remaining parts taken from reference TRBV7-9 and TRBJ1-1, reads DTGVSQNPRHKITKRGQNVTFRCDPISEHNRLYWYRQTLGQGPEFLTYFQNEAQLEKSRLLSDRFSAERPKGSFSTLEIQRTEQGDSAMYLCASSFFGGDTEAFFGQGTRLTVV.

V gene TRBV4-1 combines with J gene TRBJ2-1; 10 bases map to TRBD1. Germline CDR1 and CDR2: MGHRA and YSYEKL. V shed 4 bases and J 7 bases; nucleotides not matched to a gene: 7. The CDR3 totals 15 residues. The CDR3 sequence is CASSPGTGVRNEQFF. For the CDR3, the DNA is TGCGCCAGCAGCCCCGGGACAGGGGTTAGAAATGAGCAGTTCTTC.

This chain links TRBV10-1 with TRBJ2-3, with D unclear. The germline V gene encodes CDR1 WNHNN and CDR2 SYGVQD (reference sequence). CDR3 size: 11 residues. V gave up 7 bases and J gave up 6 bases, with 8 bases separating them. CDR3 sequence (DNA): TGCGCCAGCACCGACGGGGATACGCAGTATTTT. Translation: CASTDGDTQYF.

In nucleotides, the CDR3 is TGTGCCAGCAGCCAAGAGGGTAGCGGGGGGGCCTCCTACAATGAGCAGTTCTTC. The encoded protein is CASSQEGSGGASYNEQFF. The chain has TRBV4-2 and TRBJ2-1; 11 bases fit TRBD2. The CDR3 has 18 amino acids. CDR1 and CDR2 from the germline V gene are LGHNA and YNFKEQ. The V gene end was trimmed by 0 bases and the J gene end by 0 bases; junction bases not matched to a gene: 4.

V and J are TRBV7-9 and TRBJ1-2; TRBD1 aligns across 9 bases. The germline gives CDR1 SEHNR, CDR2 FQNEAQ (reference sequence). The CDR3 totals 15 residues. Trimming removed 1 base from V and 3 bases from J; junction bases left unmatched: 3. CDR3 loop: CASSLGTGVYYGYTF. The DNA for the CDR3 is TGTGCCAGCAGCTTAGGGACAGGGGTGTACTATGGCTACACCTTC.

This chain uses TRBV6-1 with TRBJ1-1; 7 nucleotides align to TRBD1. Germline values: CDR1 MNHNS, CDR2 SASEGT. With V trimmed by 3 bases and J by 0 bases, 4 bases remained unmatched. The CDR3 loop spans 15 amino acids. In nucleotides, the CDR3 is TGTGCCAGCAGTGAGGTACAGGGGATGAACACTGAAGCTTTCTTT. As protein: CASSEVQGMNTEAFF.

Concerning this clone itself: Distinct nucleotide sequences in the sample also encode this CDR3. V and J are TRBV6-6 and TRBJ2-7; 8 bases align to TRBD2. V shed 6 bases, J shed 3 bases, and the junction held 1 base outside the gene matches. This CDR3 is 12 amino acids long. Germline-derived CDR1 and CDR2 are MNHNY and SVGAGI (reference sequence). The CDR3 region is CASSREGYEQYV. The CDR3 DNA is TGTGCCAGCAGCCGGGAGGGCTACGAGCAGTACGTC.

This chain connects TRBV11-3 to TRBJ2-1; D is possibly TRBD1 (6 bases). The CDR3 runs to 14 residues. CDR1 SGHNT and CDR2 YENEEA come from the germline V gene. V was cut by 4 bases and J by 6 bases, with 13 bases left in between. CDR3 nucleotide sequence: TGTGCCAGCAGCTGGGGGCGCGGGTCCAATGAGCAGTTCTTC. Residues: CASSWGRGSNEQFF.

This chain links TRBV23-1 with TRBJ1-5, with TRBD1 as a possible D gene (5 bases). TRBV23-1 is annotated as an ORF whose role is uncertain. The CDR3 has 16 amino acids. Here the CDR3 DNA reads TGCGGAACCCCGTGTCCGGGGGACCCTCCTAATCAGCCCCAGCATTTT. Translated, it gives CGTPCPGDPPNQPQHF.

J is TRBJ2-2 and V is TRBV7-8; 8 bases map to TRBD1. Germline V lookup: CDR1 SGHVS, CDR2 FQNEAQ. CDR3 length: 16 residues. V lost 0 bases, J lost 6 bases, and 6 bases stayed unmatched. The CDR3 DNA is TGTGCCAGCAGCTTAGCCCAGGGGGCCGTCCCCGGGGAGCTGTTTTTT. Its protein is CASSLAQGAVPGELFF.

The chain uses TRBV5-4 and TRBJ2-5; TRBD2 aligns across 13 bases. The junction had 3 bases not matched to a gene; V was cut back by 2 bases and J by 5 bases. The V gene's germline CDR1 is SGHNT and CDR2 YYREEE (reference sequence). CDR3 length: 15 residues. The CDR3 sequence is CASSFRLAGGETQYF. The CDR3 region has the DNA TGTGCCAGCAGCTTTAGACTAGCGGGAGGTGAGACCCAGTACTTC.

The CDR3 bases are TGCGCCAGCAGCCAAGCAGGGGATGAGACCCAGTACTTC. Protein: CASSQAGDETQYF. This chain uses TRBV4-1 with TRBJ2-5; TRBD1 is a possible D gene (6 bases). The CDR3 runs to 13 residues. V was cut by 1 base and J by 5 bases, with 8 bases left in between. Per the germline V gene, CDR1 is MGHRA and CDR2 is YSYEKL.

The CDR3 DNA reads TGTGCCAGCAGTTCCGACACCACCGATAACTATGGCTACACCTTC. This codes for CASSSDTTDNYGYTF. The gene calls are TRBV27 and TRBJ1-2; D is ambiguous. The germline V and J ends were trimmed by 4 bases and 1 base, with 13 bases remaining between them. The CDR3 runs 15 residues. In germline, CDR1 is MNHEY, CDR2 SMNVEV (reference sequence).

The chain has TRBV6-1 and TRBJ2-5; TRBD2 matches at 9 bases. From germline, CDR1 is MNHNS and CDR2 SASEGT. This CDR3 spans 15 amino acids. V shed 2 bases and J 4 bases; nucleotides not matched to a gene: 5. CDR3 in DNA: TGTGCCAGCAGTGAACTAGCGGGAAACCGAGAGACCCAGTACTTC. It encodes CASSELAGNRETQYF.